This T cell receptor (beta chain) was profiled in a study of breast tumors, draining lymph nodes, adjacent tissues. CDR1 is MNHNS, CDR2 SASEGT, per germline. The CDR3 is 15 residues long. Worth noting for this clonotype: An end of the junction differs from the germline gene, which may be a read error.

TCRdb re-derived calls from the multiplex PCR reads in MiXCR, one entry per CDR3 protein. The sample holds under 30,000 distinct CDR3 sequences; about 24% are singletons and the top ten take roughly 13%. The chain has TRBV6-1 and TRBJ1-6, with D possibly TRBD1 on 6 matching bases. This TCR was recovered from a female donor with breast cancer. Some clones in this sample may be carry-over from other donors' samples. Sequenced: breast tumor tissue. CDR3 in amino acids: CAGSEPQGSNSPLHF. The DNA of the CDR3 is TGTGCCGGCAGTGAACCACAGGGATCTAATTCACCCCTCCACTTT.